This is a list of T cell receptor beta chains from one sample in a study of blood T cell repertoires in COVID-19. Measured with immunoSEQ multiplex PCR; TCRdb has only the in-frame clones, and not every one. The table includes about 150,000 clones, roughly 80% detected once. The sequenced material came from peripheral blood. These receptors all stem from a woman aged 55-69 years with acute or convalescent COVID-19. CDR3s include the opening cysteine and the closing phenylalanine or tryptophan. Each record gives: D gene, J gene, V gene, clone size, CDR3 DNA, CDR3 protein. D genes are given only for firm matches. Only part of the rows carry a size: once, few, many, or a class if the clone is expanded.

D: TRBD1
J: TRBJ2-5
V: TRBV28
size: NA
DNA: TGTGCCAGCAGTTTATCCTCCGGGACAGGGGAACTACAAGAGACCCAGTACTTC
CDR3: CASSLSSGTGELQETQYF

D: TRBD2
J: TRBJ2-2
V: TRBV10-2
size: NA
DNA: TGCCCCCCCCGCCGACTAGCGGGGGCCGAGGGCACCGGGGAGCTGTTTTTT
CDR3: CPPRRLAGAEGTGELFF

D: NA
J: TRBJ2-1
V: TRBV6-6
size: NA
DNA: TGTGCCAGCAGTTACCCTGCTCAAGCAGGGAATGAGCAGTTCTTC
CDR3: CASSYPAQAGNEQFF

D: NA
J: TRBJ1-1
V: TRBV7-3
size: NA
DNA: TGTGCCAGCAGCTTAAATCCGGGAACTGAAGCTTTCTTT
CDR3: CASSLNPGTEAFF

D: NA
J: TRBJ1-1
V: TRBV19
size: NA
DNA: TGTGCCAGTAGTTACGGAGTGATGAACACTGAAGCTTTCTTT
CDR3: CASSYGVMNTEAFF

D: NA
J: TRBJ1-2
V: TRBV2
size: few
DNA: TGTGCCAGCTGGGGCGGGAATGGCTACACCTTC
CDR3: CASWGGNGYTF

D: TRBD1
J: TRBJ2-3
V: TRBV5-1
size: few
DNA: TGCGCCAGCAGCTCCCAGGGGGCTGGTAGCACAGATACGCAGTATTTT
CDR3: CASSSQGAGSTDTQYF

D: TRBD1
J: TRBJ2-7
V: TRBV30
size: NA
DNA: TGTGCCTGGAGCCGGGACAGGGTTTTCCACGAGCAGTACTTC
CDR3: CAWSRDRVFHEQYF

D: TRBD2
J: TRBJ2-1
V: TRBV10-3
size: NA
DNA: TGTGCCATCAGTCTGCTAGCGGGGGGTAACAATGAGCAGTTCTTC
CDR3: CAISLLAGGNNEQFF

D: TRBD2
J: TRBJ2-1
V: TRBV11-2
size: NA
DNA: TGTGCCAGCAGCCCGGGACTAGCGGGGGGAAATGAGCAGTTCTTC
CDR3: CASSPGLAGGNEQFF